This TCR beta chain comes out of a study of lymphopenia after photon versus proton radiotherapy (dated by TCRdb to about 2019). Study-wide context: Photon and proton radiation therapy were compared by the study for their immunological effects in patients with gastrointestinal tumors who developed high-grade lymphopenia. The roughly 21 patients in the cohort had gastrointestinal tumors, were treated with either photon or proton therapy, and subsequently developed lymphopenia. The goal of the study was to describe how the two radiation modalities differ in their effects on the immune system. On the study overall, not on this receptor specifically: Relative stability during treatment was observed in proton-treated patients, whereas loss of naive T cells and TCR diversity and gain of effector/memory populations were observed in photon-treated patients. Across the cohort, an inverse correlation was found between a larger post-nadir drop in TCR diversity and overall survival time among patients who died. The survival association was examined only in patients who died, and the authors described better survival with proton therapy as a possibility, not as a demonstrated result. Once the lymphocyte count had reached its nadir, the repertoires of photon-treated patients showed oligoclonal expansion, particularly of CD8+ Temra cells, and this expansion drove the decline in diversity.

Library prep was done by the immunoSEQ multiplex PCR assay. T cell repertoires were profiled with deep sequencing of rearranged TCR beta loci together with multiparametric flow cytometry. Entries here come from immuneACCESS through TCRdb and include only in-frame sequences with V and J called. Some clones fail to appear in such tables; in the studies checked, an unresolved V gene covers under half of the shortfall, and the cause of the remainder is unknown. The sample records about 58,000 clones, roughly 83% of which are singletons. Of the sample, around 2% falls within the top ten clones. As for this clone: Its cognate antigen has yet to be identified. Base qualities were left out, and no much larger clone turns up one base away.

The input for sequencing was peripheral blood, taken from a patient treated with proton-based radiotherapy. This TCR derives from a man between 60 and 70 years old with pancreatic cancer.

The CDR3 region reads CASSLGGLELGKNIQYF. The DNA is as follows: TGTGCCAGCAGCTTGGGAGGACTAGAACTAGGCAAAAACATTCAGTACTTC. The rearrangement combines TRBV5-5 with TRBJ2-4, with 7 bases aligning to TRBD2. The CDR3 starts with the cysteine, ends with the phenylalanine, and has 17 residues. Only the CDR3 portion is preserved as DNA: 51 bases, with reading frame beginning at the first base. The germline V gene (reference sequence) sets CDR1 to SGHKS and CDR2 to YYEKEE. Here V drops 0 bases and J drops 3 bases, and the junction holds 9 bases not matched to any gene.